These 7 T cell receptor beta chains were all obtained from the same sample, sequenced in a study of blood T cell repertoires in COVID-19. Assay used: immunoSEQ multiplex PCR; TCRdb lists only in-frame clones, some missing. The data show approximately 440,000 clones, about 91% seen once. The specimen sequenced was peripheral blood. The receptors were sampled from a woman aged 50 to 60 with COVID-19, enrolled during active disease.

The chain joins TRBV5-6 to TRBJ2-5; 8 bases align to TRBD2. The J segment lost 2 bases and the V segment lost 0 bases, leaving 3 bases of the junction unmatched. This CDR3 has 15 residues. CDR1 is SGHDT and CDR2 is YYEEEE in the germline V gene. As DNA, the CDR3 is TGTGCCAGCAGCTTGGCGCCTAGCGGGCAAGAGACCCAGTACTTC. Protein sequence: CASSLAPSGQETQYF.

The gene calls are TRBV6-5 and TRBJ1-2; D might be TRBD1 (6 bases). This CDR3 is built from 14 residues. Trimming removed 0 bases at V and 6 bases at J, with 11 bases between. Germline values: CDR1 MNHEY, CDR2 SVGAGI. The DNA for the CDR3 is TGTGCCAGCAGTTACTCGCAGGGGAGCCATGGCTACACCTTC. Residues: CASSYSQGSHGYTF.

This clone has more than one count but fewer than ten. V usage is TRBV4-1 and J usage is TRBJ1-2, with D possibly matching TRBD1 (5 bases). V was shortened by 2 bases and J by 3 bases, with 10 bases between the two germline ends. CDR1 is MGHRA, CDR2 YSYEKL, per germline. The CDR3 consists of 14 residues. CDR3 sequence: CASSQLGQHYGYTF. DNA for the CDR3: TGCGCCAGCAGCCAATTGGGGCAGCACTATGGCTACACCTTC.

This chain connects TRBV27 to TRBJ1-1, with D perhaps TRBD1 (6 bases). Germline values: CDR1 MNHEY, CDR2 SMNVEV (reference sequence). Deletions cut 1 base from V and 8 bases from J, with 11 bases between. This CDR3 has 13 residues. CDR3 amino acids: CASSLWAGEEAFF. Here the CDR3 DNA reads TGTGCCAGCAGTTTATGGGCAGGGGAGGAAGCTTTCTTT.

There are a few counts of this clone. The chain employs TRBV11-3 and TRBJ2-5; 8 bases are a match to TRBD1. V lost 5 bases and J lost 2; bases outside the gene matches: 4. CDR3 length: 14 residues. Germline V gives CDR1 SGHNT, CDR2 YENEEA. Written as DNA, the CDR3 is TGTGCCAGCAGCCCAGGGGGCCAGCAAGAGACCCAGTACTTC. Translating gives CASSPGGQQETQYF.

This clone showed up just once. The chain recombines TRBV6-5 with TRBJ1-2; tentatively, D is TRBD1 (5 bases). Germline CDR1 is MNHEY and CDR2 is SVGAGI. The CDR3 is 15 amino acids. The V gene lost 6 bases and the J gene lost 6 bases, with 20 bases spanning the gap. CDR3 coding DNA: TGTGCCAGCAGCTCCCTTTCCCAGACAGTCCATGGCTACACCTTC. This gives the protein CASSSLSQTVHGYTF.

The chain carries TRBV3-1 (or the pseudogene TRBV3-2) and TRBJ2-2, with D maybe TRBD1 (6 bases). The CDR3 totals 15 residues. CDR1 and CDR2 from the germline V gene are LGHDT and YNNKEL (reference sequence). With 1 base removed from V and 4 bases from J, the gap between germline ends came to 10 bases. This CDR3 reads CASSQGTASTGELFF. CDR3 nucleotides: TGTGCCAGCAGCCAAGGGACAGCGTCCACCGGGGAGCTGTTTTTT.